The 17 T cell receptor beta chains listed next were all sequenced from one sample in a study of tumor-infiltrating lymphocytes in primary liver carcinoma (dated by TCRdb to about 2017). Sequencing took place on an Illumina HiSeq 2500. Using a constant-region primer and ProtoScript II reverse transcriptase, TCRbeta-specific cDNA was reverse-transcribed from 500 ng total RNA. TCRbeta libraries were built with three nested multiplex PCR rounds, a slightly modified ARM-PCR procedure. Multiplex TRBV1-TRBV30 forward primers and a Cbeta reverse primer were used in the first two PCR rounds, each of which was run for around 9 cycles. TCRdb passed the public sequencing reads through fastp at Q25 and MiXCR, retaining productive beta sequences. Each record represents a unique CDR3 protein, reported with the most common genes and DNA among its rows. This sample has 95,000 to 100,000 distinct CDR3 sequences in its table, and 65% to 75% of those were observed once. The ten largest clones add up to around 12% of the sample.

Without any cell sorting, total RNA and DNA were extracted together from around 20-30 mg of bulk tissue using the AllPrep DNA/RNA mini kit. Material for sequencing was liver tumor tissue from sampling region 2. What the cell subset or site label conveys for this sample: tumor region T2, inferior pole. These receptors originate from an older woman with primary liver carcinoma and hepatitis B virus infection.

On this clonotype itself: As the CDR3 is not closed by the conserved phenylalanine or tryptophan, this likely results from a read error. This chain connects TRBV5-4 to TRBJ2-3; a possible D gene is TRBD1 (6 bases). CDR3 length: 15 residues. Trimming cost V 3 bases and J 9 bases, with 20 bases left between them. Germline lookup yields CDR1 SGHNT and CDR2 YYREEE (reference sequence). The CDR3 DNA reads TGTGCCAGCAGCTCACGTCGGACAGACAGAGACACGCAGTATCTT. It specifies CASSSRRTDRDTQYL.

In the case of this clonotype: At one boundary the junction diverges from the germline segment, which might be a read error. V usage is TRBV11-3 and J usage is TRBJ2-7, with 12 bases that match TRBD1. The length of the CDR3 is 15 residues. CDR1 and CDR2 (germline): SGHNT, YENEEA. The CDR3 DNA reads as TGTGCCAGTAGCCCCGGGACAGGGGGCAACCACGAACAGTACTTC. Its translation: CASSPGTGGNHEQYF.

The V call is TRBV11-3, the J call TRBJ2-3, with D maybe TRBD2 (6 bases). V was trimmed by 2 bases and J by 6 bases, leaving 15 bases between them. CDR1 and CDR2 (germline): SGHNT, YENEEA. This CDR3 is built from 15 residues. The CDR3 sequence: CASSLLPLADDTQYF. CDR3 DNA sequence: TGTGCCAGCAGCTTACTTCCACTAGCAGATGATACGCAGTATTTT.

In this sample, this clonotype turned up many times. CDR3 region: CASRAGSVSFEKLFF. Written as DNA, the CDR3 is TGTGCCAGCAGGGCAGGGTCCGTGTCGTTTGAAAAACTGTTTTTT. The V gene is TRBV6-5, the J gene TRBJ1-4, with D possibly TRBD1 on 5 matching bases. Trimming cost V 6 bases and J 7 bases, with 18 bases left between them. Per germline, CDR1 MNHEY and CDR2 SVGAGI. The CDR3 is made up of 15 amino acids.

Worth noting for this clonotype: This sequence may be a read error, since a much larger clone differs from it by one base. The chain links TRBV6-6 to TRBJ2-2; D gene uncertain. Germline V gene sequence: CDR1 MNHNY, CDR2 SVGAGI (reference sequence). Trimming left V 6 bases short and J 0 bases short, with 14 bases between. The CDR3 has 16 residues. CDR3 residues: CASSLTRNPNTGELFF. The CDR3 DNA sequence: TGTGCCAGCAGCCTAACTCGCAATCCGAACACCGGGGAGCTGTTTTTT.

Notes on this clonotype: One end of the junction fails to match germline, which may point to a read error. The genes are TRBV4-1 and TRBJ2-1, with 13 bases aligning to TRBD2. The germline gives CDR1 MGHRA, CDR2 YSYEKL. The CDR3 loop spans 15 amino acids. CDR3 in amino acids: CASSQGTSGTNEHFF. CDR3 nucleotides: TGCGCCAGCAGTCAAGGGACTAGCGGGACCAATGAGCACTTCTTC.

V is TRBV6-5 and J is TRBJ2-6, with 7 bases fitting TRBD1. Germline V gene lookup returns CDR1 MNHEY and CDR2 SVGAGI. The CDR3 contains 17 residues. The CDR3 DNA reads as TGTGGCAGTACTCTGGACAGGCTGAGCTCTGGGGCCAACGTCCTGACTTTC. This sequence encodes CGSTLDRLSSGANVLTF.

In the case of this clonotype: With a much larger clone just one base away, this may be a read error. This chain links TRBV7-9 with TRBJ2-5; no firm D call. Germline CDR1 reads SEHNR; CDR2 reads FQNEAQ (reference sequence). Trimming pared 2 bases from V and 1 base from J, leaving 11 bases between. CDR3 size: 15 residues. CDR3: CASSLTSQPQETQYF. CDR3 nucleotide sequence: TGTGCCAGCAGCTTAACGAGCCAGCCCCAAGAGACCCAGTACTTC.

For this clonotype: Because it lacks the conserved phenylalanine or tryptophan at the end, this CDR3 is likely a read error. This chain uses TRBV28 with TRBJ2-1; 11 bases align to TRBD1. The CDR3 spans 14 residues. The V segment lost 6 bases and the J segment 9 bases; nucleotides outside the gene matches: 7. Germline V gives CDR1 MDHEN, CDR2 SYDVKM. In DNA form, the CDR3 reads TGTGCCAGCAGACGGACAGGGGGCTGGGGTGAGCAGTTCTAC. Translated, it gives CASRRTGGWGEQFY.

The rearrangement uses TRBV7-8 and TRBJ2-5; TRBD1 might be the D (6 bases). V lost 5 bases and J lost 9, with 13 bases in between. Per the germline V gene, CDR1 is SGHVS and CDR2 is FQNEAQ. The CDR3 totals 12 residues. The DNA of the CDR3 is TGTGCCAGCAGCATAGGTACAGGGTCCCAGTACTTC. Its protein product is CASSIGTGSQYF.

With respect to this clonotype: This CDR3 is missing its conserved last phenylalanine or tryptophan, likely due to a read error. The chain uses TRBV28 and TRBJ2-1; 7 bases match TRBD1. The CDR3 consists of 14 residues. Germline V gene sequence: CDR1 MDHEN, CDR2 SYDVKM. CDR3 sequence reads: CASSTPGTVNEQFL. CDR3 nucleotide sequence: TGCGCCAGCAGCACTCCCGGGACAGTTAATGAGCAGTTCCTC.

Details on this clonotype: A junction boundary mismatches the germline segment, possibly from a read error. V usage is TRBV4-2 and J usage is TRBJ2-7; either TRBD1 or TRBD2 may fit D (5 bases each). CDR3 length: 16 amino acids. The V gene's germline CDR1 is LGHNA and CDR2 YNFKEQ. CDR3: CASSHPRTSSSYGQYF. Written as DNA, the CDR3 is TGTGCCAGCAGCCATCCCAGGACATCTAGCTCCTACGGGCAGTACTTC.

As for this clonotype: A much larger clone sits a single nucleotide away, making a read error possible. The chain links TRBV28 to TRBJ2-5; D remains unclear. Germline V lookup: CDR1 MDHEN, CDR2 SYDVKM. This CDR3 is built from 12 residues. The V and J ends lost 5 bases and 5 bases respectively, with 9 bases between them. This chain's CDR3 is CASSLYEETQYF. In nucleotides, the CDR3 is TGTGCCAGCAGTCTCTATGAGGAGACCCAGTACTTC.

The chain uses TRBV11-3 and TRBJ2-4; D uncertain. This CDR3 spans 13 amino acids. The germline V gene has CDR1 SGHNT and CDR2 YENEEA. The chain's CDR3 is CVSSIGRRNIQYF. CDR3 nucleotide sequence: TGTGTTAGCAGCATTGGACGGAGAAACATTCAGTACTTC.

This rearrangement joins TRBV5-1 to TRBJ1-1; no firm D call. Germline lookup yields CDR1 SGHRS and CDR2 YFSETQ. V was pared by 4 bases and J by 4 bases, with 17 bases between. The CDR3 is made up of 15 amino acids. CDR3 amino acids: CASSTRIGTSTEAFF. CDR3 in DNA: TGCGCCAGCAGCACCCGAATTGGAACCAGCACTGAAGCTTTCTTT.

This clonotype was counted a few times. A read error may account for a junction end that differs from germline. The chain recombines TRBV5-4 with TRBJ1-1; the D gene is possibly TRBD1 (5 bases). This CDR3 is built from 18 residues. CDR1 and CDR2 from the germline V gene are SGHNT and YYREEE (reference sequence). In DNA form, the CDR3 reads TGTGCCAGCAGCTTGGTGGTTGGTGGCGGGGGGATCAGTACTGAAGCTTTATTT. It encodes CASSLVVGGGGISTEALF.

The chain recombines TRBV11-2 with TRBJ2-7, with D tentatively TRBD2 (5 bases). The CDR3 runs 13 residues. Per the germline V gene, CDR1 is SGHAT and CDR2 is FQNNGV. V lost 0 bases and J 12 bases, leaving 15 bases between the germline ends. CDR3 sequence: CASSLESRAGRYF. CDR3 bases: TGTGCCAGCAGCTTAGAGTCGAGGGCCGGGCGGTACTTC.